The entry below gives a single T cell receptor beta chain sequence along with its context. The germline gives CDR1 LNHNV, CDR2 YYDKDF (reference sequence). Trimming removed 1 base at V and 6 bases at J, with 12 bases between. The CDR3 runs 15 residues. The sample is drawn from a study of blood T cell repertoires in COVID-19. Study information: Some COVID-19 samples were acute and others convalescent; all came from the United States, Italy and Spain. PBMCs, B-cell-depleted T cells, or T cells were the source of the cDNA or gDNA that made up the material.

Per the study methods: For nucleated cells, counts were estimated from reference gene primer amplification. TCRdb's table, derived via immunoSEQ multiplex PCR, lists solely in-frame clones and lacks some. The DNA gave D and trimming, while V, J and clone size come from that table. The table lists around 200,000 clones, 80% to 90% of them singletons, with around 4.9% in the top ten. The chain has TRBV15 and TRBJ1-4; D remains unclear. The specimen sequenced was peripheral blood. The clonotype originates from a woman older than 75 with acute or convalescent COVID-19. The CDR3 here is CATSRGPTGYEKLFF. The CDR3 bases are TGTGCCACCAGCAGAGGTCCGACGGGATATGAAAAACTGTTTTTT.